This TCR beta chain comes out of a study of blood T cell repertoires in COVID-19. Whole-study context: Sources were T cells, B-cell-depleted T cells, or PBMCs; the material itself was cDNA or gDNA.

Produced via immunoSEQ multiplex PCR; TCRdb's table is partial and in-frame only. The data show approximately 110,000 clones, more than 80% seen once. This CDR3 contains 14 residues. The V gene's germline CDR1 is SGHTA and CDR2 FQGNSA. Trimming stripped 0 bases from V and 5 bases from J, with 10 bases between. The V gene is TRBV7-2, the J gene TRBJ1-1; maybe TRBD1 (5 bases). The sequence was obtained from a woman aged 50 to 60 with acute or convalescent COVID-19. The sequenced material came from peripheral blood. The CDR3 loop is CASSLAGGRTEAFF. DNA of the CDR3: TGTGCCAGCAGCTTAGCCGGGGGGAGGACTGAAGCTTTCTTT.